In this sample, the clone carrying this TCR beta chain turned up a few times. Antigen unknown. This sample stems from a study of post-analysis software for immune sequencing data. TCR beta cDNA libraries had unique molecular identifiers. TCRdb ran MiXCR on the PCR reads and lists one entry per CDR3 protein. This table has roughly 160,000 distinct CDR3 sequences, 30% to 45% appearing once. Trimming removed 1 base from V and 9 bases from J, with 10 bases in between. Germline loops: CDR1 MDHEN, CDR2 SYDVKM. This CDR3 has 13 amino acids. Findings and caveats of the study: Patients carried roughly 5 TRBV segments more frequently than controls did, and TRBV5-6, TRBV5-1 and TRBV20-1 were among them. Clustering by F measure revealed strong co-clustering among samples prepared together in one batch.

This TCR was sampled from a girl aged 5 to 17 with multiple sclerosis. This chain uses TRBV28 with TRBJ2-1; D unresolved. This material consisted of blood, taken after autologous hematopoietic stem cell transplantation. The chain's CDR3 is CASSLFIGSEQFF. In DNA form, the CDR3 reads TGTGCCAGCAGTTTATTTATCGGAAGTGAGCAGTTCTTC.